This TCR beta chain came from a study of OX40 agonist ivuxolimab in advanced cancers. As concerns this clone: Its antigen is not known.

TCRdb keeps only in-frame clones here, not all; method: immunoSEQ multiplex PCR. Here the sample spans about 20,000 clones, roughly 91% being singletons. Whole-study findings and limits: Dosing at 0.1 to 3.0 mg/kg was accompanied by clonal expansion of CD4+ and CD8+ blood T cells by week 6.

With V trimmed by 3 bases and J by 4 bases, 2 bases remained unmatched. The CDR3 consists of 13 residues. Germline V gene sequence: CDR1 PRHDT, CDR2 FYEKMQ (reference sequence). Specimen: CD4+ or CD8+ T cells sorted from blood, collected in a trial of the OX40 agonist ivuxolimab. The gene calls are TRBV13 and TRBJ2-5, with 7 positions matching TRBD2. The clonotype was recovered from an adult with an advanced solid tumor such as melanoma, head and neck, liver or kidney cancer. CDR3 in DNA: TGTGCCAGCAGCTTCCGCGGGAGAGAGACCCAGTACTTC. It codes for CASSFRGRETQYF.